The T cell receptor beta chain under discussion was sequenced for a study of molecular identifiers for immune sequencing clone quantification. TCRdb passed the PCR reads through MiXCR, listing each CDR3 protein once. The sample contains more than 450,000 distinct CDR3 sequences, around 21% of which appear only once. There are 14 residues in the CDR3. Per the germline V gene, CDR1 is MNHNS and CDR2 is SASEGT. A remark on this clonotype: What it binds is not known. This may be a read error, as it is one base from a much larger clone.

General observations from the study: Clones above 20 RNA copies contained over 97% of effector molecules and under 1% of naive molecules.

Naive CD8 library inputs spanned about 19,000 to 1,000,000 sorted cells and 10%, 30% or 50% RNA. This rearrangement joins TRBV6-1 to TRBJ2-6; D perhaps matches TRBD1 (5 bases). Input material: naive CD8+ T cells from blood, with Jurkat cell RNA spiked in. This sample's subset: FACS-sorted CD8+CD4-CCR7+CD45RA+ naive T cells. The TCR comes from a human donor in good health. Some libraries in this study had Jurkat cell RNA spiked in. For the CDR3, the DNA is TGTGCCAGCAGCGAGGCCTTTGGGGCCGACGTCCTGACTTTC. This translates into CASSEAFGADVLTF.